The entry below gives a single T cell receptor beta chain sequence along with its context. The sample is drawn from a study of blood T cell repertoires in COVID-19. Study at large: In each case, the material was cDNA or gDNA derived from T cells, B-cell-depleted T cells, or PBMCs.

There are 14 residues in the CDR3. V gave up 6 bases and J gave up 2 bases; unmatched junction bases: 3. CDR1 is KGHSH, CDR2 LQKENI, per germline. As originally analysed: Amplifying reference gene primers gave estimates of nucleated cell counts. Profiling relied on immunoSEQ multiplex PCR, and the TCRdb table lists in-frame clones only, not all of them. That table is the source of V, J and clone size, and D and trimming were worked out from the DNA. Among around 470,000 clones listed, 75% to 90% were seen once. Seattle researchers signed up patients amid active infection and tracked them longitudinally.

This TCR came from a man aged 18 to 30 with COVID-19, enrolled during active disease. Sequencing was done on a sample of peripheral blood. The chain carries TRBV18 and TRBJ1-2; 10 bases fit TRBD1. CDR3 region: CASSGQGRNYGYTF. The DNA of the CDR3 is TGTGCCAGCTCGGGACAGGGGAGGAACTATGGCTACACCTTC.